This TCR beta chain derives from a study of cytomegalovirus exposure and HLA in healthy donors. Trimming stripped 7 bases from V and 5 bases from J, with 12 bases between. The CDR3 has 13 amino acids. CDR1 and CDR2 (germline): ENHRY, SYGVKD. Notes on this clone: As yet, its antigen is unknown.

It was with 60 Vbeta and 13 Jbeta primers that the PCR ran. The method was immunoSEQ multiplex PCR; TCRdb's version includes in-frame clones alone and lacks a portion of them. This table holds around 100,000 clones, roughly four fifths found once. Findings and caveats of the study: For cytomegalovirus status, the classifier reportedly gave diagnoses with high specificity and sensitivity. Clonal expansion, a later analysis showed, was greater in HLA-associated TCR beta chains than in equally common others.

The rearrangement uses TRBV10-3 and TRBJ2-1; D is uncertain. The receptor was derived from a male donor in good health and CMV-seropositive. Sequenced: PBMCs. The CDR3: CAIKTTNNNEQFF. The CDR3 nucleotides are TGTGCCATCAAAACCACTAACAACAATGAGCAGTTCTTC.